This T cell receptor beta chain was identified in a study of radiotherapy plus CTLA-4 blockade in lung cancer. Some clones are missing from TCRdb's copy, which holds only in-frame ones; the method was immunoSEQ multiplex PCR. The sample holds over 100,000 clones; more than 80% are singletons and the top ten take about 7%. Germline lookup yields CDR1 SGHRS and CDR2 YFSETQ. The V and J ends lost 2 bases and 2 bases respectively, with 11 bases between them. The CDR3 totals 15 residues. A remark on this clone: Its antigen remains unknown.

Broader study findings: There was expansion of tumor-derived TCR clones in blood after radiotherapy plus ipilimumab.

Ipilimumab CTLA-4 blockade and focal radiation were given to patients with chemo-refractory metastatic non-small-cell lung cancer. The specimen comprised peripheral blood, sampled from a patient treated with radiotherapy plus ipilimumab. This receptor was identified in a human donor with non-small cell lung cancer that progressed on radiotherapy plus ipilimumab. The genes are TRBV5-1 and TRBJ2-1, with D perhaps given as TRBD1 or TRBD2 (6 bases each). CDR3 loop: CASSLEGGPYNEQFF. The CDR3 DNA is TGCGCCAGCAGCTTAGAAGGGGGGCCCTACAATGAGCAGTTCTTC. The full variable domain, rest sourced from reference TRBV5-1 and TRBJ2-1, is KAGVTQTPRYLIKTRGQQVTLSCSPISGHRSVSWYQQTPGQGLQFLFEYFSETQRNKGNFPGRFSGRQFSNSRSEMNVSTLELGDSALYLCASSLEGGPYNEQFFGPGTRLTVL.